Listed below are T cell receptor beta chains from one sample, sequenced in a study of blood T cell repertoires in COVID-19. The table came from immunoSEQ multiplex PCR; TCRdb's copy has only in-frame clones and leaves some out. Among under 150,000 clones listed, roughly 90% were seen once. Sequenced material: peripheral blood. These receptors were obtained from a man aged 45 to 65 with active or convalescent COVID-19. Each CDR3 is given with its conserved first and last residue. The order of the fields is V gene, J gene, D gene, clone size, CDR3 DNA, CDR3 protein. The D gene is left open where the match is weak. Size tells how often a clone was seen (once, few, many) or the class of an expanded clone, and some rows leave it out.

TRBV5-4	TRBJ2-2	TRBD1	once	TGTGCCAGCAGCTTGGGAGGGGGCAGGGTCGGCACCGGGGAGCTGTTTTTT	CASSLGGGRVGTGELFF
TRBV9	TRBJ1-4	NA	few	TGTGCCAGCACCAGAAGTGGTGAAAAACTGTTTTTT	CASTRSGEKLFF
TRBV18	TRBJ1-1	NA	NA	TGTGCCAGCTCACCTAAGACAGGTCCCACTGAAGCTTTCTTT	CASSPKTGPTEAFF
TRBV24-1	TRBJ2-5	TRBD2	NA	TGTGCCACCAGTGATCCCAGCGGGAGTGAGACCCAGTACTTC	CATSDPSGSETQYF
TRBV5-1	TRBJ1-4	NA	NA	TGCGCCAGCAGCTTGGGCGGTGTGGGTGAAAAACTGTTTTTT	CASSLGGVGEKLFF
TRBV6-5	TRBJ1-2	NA	few	TGTGCCAGCAGTTACACCGGTCAGGGAGGGAGCTACACCTTC	CASSYTGQGGSYTF
TRBV28	TRBJ1-1	NA	NA	TGTGCCAGCAGTTCCCGTAGGGAGGGGCGTCGGACTGAAGCTTTCTTT	CASSSRREGRRTEAFF
TRBV9	TRBJ2-5	NA	NA	TGTGCCAGCAGCGTACGGAGTGCCACCTTACAAGAGACCCAGTACTTC	CASSVRSATLQETQYF
TRBV2	TRBJ1-5	NA	NA	TGTGCCAGCAGCGGGCAGGGTGAGAATCAGCCCCAGCATTTT	CASSGQGENQPQHF
TRBV5-1	TRBJ1-2	TRBD1	NA	TGCGCCAGCAGCTCCGGGACAGGGGGGGATGGCTACACCTTC	CASSSGTGGDGYTF
TRBV6-5	TRBJ1-5	NA	NA	TGTGCCAGCGGGACAAGGGTAGGCAATCAGCCCCAGCATTTT	CASGTRVGNQPQHF
TRBV5-1	TRBJ2-3	NA	NA	TGCGCCAGCAGTTACGGAGATACGCAGTATTTT	CASSYGDTQYF